These T cell receptor beta chains were read from a single sample in a study of Ad26.COV2.S vaccination and SARS-CoV-2 variants. Some clones are missing from TCRdb's copy, which holds only in-frame ones; the method was immunoSEQ multiplex PCR. The sample has about 350,000 clones, about 89% seen once. Sequencing was performed on peripheral blood, taken in a trial of Ad26.COV2.S vaccine versus placebo. All receptors derive from a person aged 18 to 59 who received the Ad26.COV2.S COVID-19 vaccine or a placebo. The CDR3 runs from the conserved cysteine through the conserved F or W. Each record gives: V gene, D gene, J gene, clone size, CDR3 protein, CDR3 DNA. A D gene is named only where the DNA matches it firmly. Size is stated for part of the rows, as once, few or many counts, or as a class when the clone is expanded.

V gene: TRBV6-2/TRBV6-3; D gene: TRBD2; J gene: TRBJ2-4; clone size: .; CDR3 protein: CASSFPTSGGVKNIQYF; CDR3 DNA: TGTGCCAGCAGTTTTCCGACTAGCGGGGGAGTTAAAAACATTCAGTACTTC
V gene: TRBV6-5; D gene: TRBD1; J gene: TRBJ1-2; clone size: .; CDR3 protein: CASSLTGSRGYTF; CDR3 DNA: TGTGCCAGCAGTTTGACAGGGAGCCGCGGCTACACCTTC
V gene: TRBV11-2; D gene: TRBD1; J gene: TRBJ2-7; clone size: .; CDR3 protein: CASSFRDRGSLSSYEQYF; CDR3 DNA: TGTGCCAGCAGCTTCCGGGACAGGGGGTCTCTAAGCTCCTACGAGCAGTACTTC
V gene: TRBV3-1/TRBV3-2; D gene: .; J gene: TRBJ1-1; clone size: .; CDR3 protein: CASSQEATENTEAFF; CDR3 DNA: TGTGCCAGCAGCCAAGAGGCAACAGAAAACACTGAAGCTTTCTTT
V gene: TRBV9; D gene: .; J gene: TRBJ2-5; clone size: .; CDR3 protein: CASSVEDGGVVETQYF; CDR3 DNA: TGTGCCAGCAGCGTAGAGGACGGTGGGGTCGTCGAGACCCAGTACTTC
V gene: TRBV6-5; D gene: .; J gene: TRBJ1-2; clone size: .; CDR3 protein: CASSSGTAANYGYTF; CDR3 DNA: TGTGCCAGCAGTAGCGGGACGGCAGCTAACTATGGCTACACCTTC
V gene: TRBV7-2; D gene: TRBD2; J gene: TRBJ2-1; clone size: .; CDR3 protein: CASRGGLAAGNEQFF; CDR3 DNA: TGTGCCAGCAGGGGCGGACTAGCGGCCGGGAATGAGCAGTTCTTC
V gene: TRBV28; D gene: .; J gene: TRBJ2-1; clone size: .; CDR3 protein: CASSNLLSSYNEQFF; CDR3 DNA: TGTGCCAGCAGTAATCTCCTTAGCTCCTACAATGAGCAGTTCTTC
V gene: TRBV18; D gene: .; J gene: TRBJ2-7; clone size: .; CDR3 protein: CASSTLGGEFYEQYF; CDR3 DNA: TGTGCCAGCTCAACCTTGGGGGGTGAATTCTACGAGCAGTACTTC
V gene: TRBV11-2; D gene: TRBD2; J gene: TRBJ2-5; clone size: .; CDR3 protein: CASSPSVGREETQYF; CDR3 DNA: TGTGCCAGCAGCCCGAGCGTTGGGAGGGAAGAGACCCAGTACTTC
V gene: TRBV27; D gene: .; J gene: TRBJ1-6; clone size: once; CDR3 protein: CASSSGTFGNSPLHF; CDR3 DNA: TGTGCCAGCAGTTCGGGGACCTTTGGAAATTCACCCCTCCACTTT
V gene: TRBV28; D gene: TRBD1; J gene: TRBJ1-1; clone size: .; CDR3 protein: CATRLHRGSTEAFF; CDR3 DNA: TGTGCCACCCGCTTGCACAGGGGGTCCACTGAAGCTTTCTTT
V gene: TRBV7-2; D gene: .; J gene: TRBJ1-1; clone size: .; CDR3 protein: CASSLEVGVAFF; CDR3 DNA: TGTGCCAGCAGCTTAGAGGTCGGAGTGGCTTTCTTT
V gene: TRBV28; D gene: .; J gene: TRBJ1-2; clone size: .; CDR3 protein: CATRPLNYGYTF; CDR3 DNA: TGTGCCACCCGCCCTTTGAACTATGGCTACACCTTC
V gene: TRBV4-1; D gene: .; J gene: TRBJ1-5; clone size: .; CDR3 protein: CASRGGLMGNQPQHF; CDR3 DNA: TGCGCCAGCAGGGGGGGACTTATGGGCAATCAGCCCCAGCATTTT
V gene: TRBV28; D gene: .; J gene: TRBJ1-6; clone size: .; CDR3 protein: CASSPSRSPLHF; CDR3 DNA: TGTGCCAGCAGTCCCTCCCGTTCACCCCTCCACTTT
V gene: TRBV24-1; D gene: TRBD1; J gene: TRBJ1-2; clone size: few; CDR3 protein: CATSDRGQGGYTF; CDR3 DNA: TGTGCCACCAGTGACAGAGGACAGGGCGGTTACACCTTC
V gene: TRBV19; D gene: .; J gene: TRBJ2-1; clone size: .; CDR3 protein: CASTAEGAGDEQFF; CDR3 DNA: TGTGCCAGTACTGCGGAGGGGGCTGGCGATGAGCAGTTCTTC
V gene: TRBV18; D gene: TRBD1; J gene: TRBJ2-3; clone size: .; CDR3 protein: CASSSGQGTDTQYF; CDR3 DNA: TGTGCCAGCTCATCTGGACAGGGAACAGATACGCAGTATTTT
V gene: TRBV5-1; D gene: TRBD1; J gene: TRBJ2-7; clone size: .; CDR3 protein: CASSLGETGGEQYF; CDR3 DNA: TGCGCCAGCAGCTTGGGCGAGACAGGGGGTGAGCAGTACTTC
V gene: TRBV24-1; D gene: .; J gene: TRBJ2-1; clone size: .; CDR3 protein: CATSDLSSPHEQFF; CDR3 DNA: TGTGCCACCAGTGATTTGAGTAGCCCCCATGAGCAGTTCTTC
V gene: TRBV10-3; D gene: TRBD1; J gene: TRBJ1-2; clone size: .; CDR3 protein: CAIRGTYGYTF; CDR3 DNA: TGTGCTATCAGGGGGACGTATGGCTACACCTTC